These 16 T cell receptor beta chains originate from one sample sequenced in a study of blood T cell repertoires in COVID-19 (dated by TCRdb to between 2020 and 2021). The library was produced with the immunoSEQ multiplex PCR assay. The source is immuneACCESS, and TCRdb retained only in-frame sequences with V and J called. Part of the clones is not carried over; for the studies checked, unresolved V genes explain less than half of this, and the remainder is unexplained. The sample yields approximately 190,000 clones; about 88% were counted once. The ten largest make up 14% of the sample. The sample taken for sequencing was peripheral blood. These receptors all come from a man younger than 45 with active or convalescent COVID-19.

The V and J genes are TRBV6-1 and TRBJ2-3, with a weak D call TRBD1 (5 bases). V gave up 6 bases and J gave up 2 bases, with 12 bases separating them. Per the germline V gene, CDR1 is MNHNS and CDR2 is SASEGT. CDR3 length equals 14 residues. The CDR3 DNA reads TGTGCCAGCAGGACAGCTACAGACACAGATACGCAGTATTTT. It is translated as CASRTATDTDTQYF.

This sequence joins TRBV5-6 and TRBJ2-2, with a possible D match to TRBD2 (5 bases). From germline, CDR1 is SGHDT and CDR2 YYEEEE. The V end was cut by 0 bases, the J end by 0 bases, with 6 bases between. This CDR3 contains 15 residues. The CDR3 here is CASSLGLSNTGELFF. The CDR3 bases are TGTGCCAGCAGCTTGGGACTATCGAACACCGGGGAGCTGTTTTTT.

This clone was recorded a few times. The gene calls are TRBV5-1 and TRBJ1-5; TRBD1 agrees at 7 bases. Germline CDR1 and CDR2: SGHRS and YFSETQ. The V gene end was trimmed by 3 bases and the J gene end by 2 bases; junction bases not matched to a gene: 2. The CDR3 runs 14 residues. CDR3 bases: TGCGCCAGCAGCTCTGGACAGGGCAATCAGCCCCAGCATTTT. Translated, it gives CASSSGQGNQPQHF.

V is TRBV5-1 and J is TRBJ1-2, with D possibly matching TRBD1 (6 bases). The length of the CDR3 is 14 residues. The V and J ends lost 1 base and 3 bases respectively, with 10 bases between them. Germline CDR1 reads SGHRS; CDR2 reads YFSETQ. This CDR3 reads CASSLQRQDYGYTF. As DNA, the CDR3 is TGCGCCAGCAGCTTGCAGAGACAGGACTATGGCTACACCTTC. Full variable domain (rest looked up from reference TRBV5-1 and TRBJ1-2): KAGVTQTPRYLIKTRGQQVTLSCSPISGHRSVSWYQQTPGQGLQFLFEYFSETQRNKGNFPGRFSGRQFSNSRSEMNVSTLELGDSALYLCASSLQRQDYGYTFGSGTRLTVV.

The rearrangement joins TRBV5-1 to TRBJ1-2; TRBD1 might be the D (6 bases). The V gene's germline CDR1 is SGHRS and CDR2 YFSETQ. The CDR3 loop spans 17 amino acids. With 0 bases removed from V and 2 bases from J, the gap between germline ends came to 17 bases. In DNA form, the CDR3 reads TGCGCCAGCAGCTTGGAAGAGGGGGATGGACCAAACTATGGCTACACCTTC. Translating gives CASSLEEGDGPNYGYTF.

The chain joins TRBV4-2 to TRBJ2-3; 10 bases are shared with TRBD2. Trimming removed 1 base from V and 4 bases from J; junction bases left unmatched: 5. The CDR3 spans 16 residues. Germline V lookup: CDR1 LGHNA, CDR2 YNFKEQ. The CDR3 coding sequence is TGTGCCAGCAGCCAAGTTTCTAGCGGGGGCGCAGATACGCAGTATTTT. Protein product: CASSQVSSGGADTQYF.

This chain links TRBV5-8 with TRBJ2-4; 12 bases are shared with TRBD2. The germline V gene has CDR1 SGHTS and CDR2 YDEGEE. The length of the CDR3 is 17 residues. V lost 4 bases and J lost 0; bases outside the gene matches: 5. The CDR3 nucleotides are TGTGCCAGCAGCCCCCTAGCGGGAGGGATAGCCAAAAACATTCAGTACTTC. Translation: CASSPLAGGIAKNIQYF.

V is TRBV5-8 and J is TRBJ2-3; 7 nucleotides align to TRBD1. Germline CDR1 and CDR2: SGHTS and YDEGEE. This CDR3 contains 16 residues. The V segment lost 3 bases and the J segment 3 bases; nucleotides outside the gene matches: 10. The CDR3 here is CASSSPGQSPTDTQYF. The DNA of the CDR3 is TGTGCCAGCAGCTCTCCGGGACAGTCACCAACAGATACGCAGTATTTT. Full variable domain (outside the CDR3, taken from reference TRBV5-8 and TRBJ2-3): EAGVTQSPTHLIKTRGQQATLRCSPISGHTSVYWYQQALGLGLQFLLWYDEGEERNRGNFPPRFSGRQFPNYSSELNVNALELEDSALYLCASSSPGQSPTDTQYFGPGTRLTVL.

The chain is built from TRBV6-5 and TRBJ2-7; tentative D call: TRBD1 (6 bases). V lost 2 bases, J lost 2 bases, and 13 bases lay in between. Germline V lookup: CDR1 MNHEY, CDR2 SVGAGI. This CDR3 region has 15 residues. The CDR3: CASSYGQGPTYEQYF. In nucleotides, the CDR3 is TGTGCCAGCAGTTACGGGCAGGGGCCGACCTACGAGCAGTACTTC.

The chain combines TRBV24-1 with TRBJ2-3; 8 bases match TRBD1. This CDR3 spans 16 amino acids. The junction had 6 bases not matched to a gene; V was cut back by 5 bases and J by 0 bases. CDR1 and CDR2 from the germline V gene are KGHDR and SFDVKD. The CDR3 nucleotides are TGTGCCACCAGTGGCTTGGGACAGGAAAGCACAGATACGCAGTATTTT. This sequence encodes CATSGLGQESTDTQYF.

The chain has TRBV9 and TRBJ2-2; D is possibly TRBD1 (6 bases). Germline-derived CDR1 and CDR2 are SGDLS and YYNGEE. V was clipped by 0 bases and J by 0 bases, with 9 bases between them. The CDR3 length is 16 residues. The CDR3 bases are TGTGCCAGCAGCGTAGATGGGACACCGAACACCGGGGAGCTGTTTTTT. Protein: CASSVDGTPNTGELFF.

CDR3 in DNA: TGCAGCGTAGCGGGAGGGAACTATGAGCAGTTCTTC. This encodes CSVAGGNYEQFF. The chain links TRBV29-1 to TRBJ2-1, with 10 bases lining up with TRBD2. J was trimmed by 8 bases and V by 6 bases; bases with no gene match: 4. The length of the CDR3 is 12 residues. CDR1 and CDR2 (germline): SQVTM, ANQGSEA.

This rearrangement joins TRBV11-3 to TRBJ2-5, with 7 bases fitting TRBD1. Per germline, CDR1 SGHNT and CDR2 YENEEA. After removal of 0 bases from V and 5 bases from J, the junction contained 6 bases not matched to a gene. The CDR3 totals 15 residues. This CDR3 reads CASSLDWTGTETQYF. CDR3 sequence (DNA): TGTGCCAGCAGCTTAGATTGGACAGGCACCGAGACCCAGTACTTC.

The genes are TRBV12-5 and TRBJ2-1; 14 nucleotides align to TRBD2. Losses at the gene ends were 0 bases for V and 4 bases for J; bases not matched to a gene: 8. The CDR3 has 19 residues. Germline loops: CDR1 LGHNT, CDR2 FRNRAP. CDR3 sequence reads: CASGLVGTSGSREYNEQFF. In DNA form, the CDR3 reads TGTGCTAGTGGTTTGGTCGGGACTAGCGGGAGTAGGGAGTACAATGAGCAGTTCTTC.

The rearrangement links TRBV2 to TRBJ1-1; 7 bases agree with TRBD1. Germline CDR1 is SNHLY and CDR2 is FYNNEI. Unmatched junction bases numbered 14, after V lost 7 bases and J lost 0 bases. The CDR3 is 17 residues long. The CDR3 nucleotides read TGTGCCAGCATATTGTCAGGGGGTCGATACATGAACACTGAAGCTTTCTTT. This codes for CASILSGGRYMNTEAFF.

This rearrangement joins TRBV5-1 to TRBJ2-3; TRBD2 agrees at 10 bases. Per the germline V gene, CDR1 is SGHRS and CDR2 is YFSETQ. CDR3 size: 18 residues. Unmatched junction bases numbered 15, after V lost 3 bases and J lost 5 bases. The DNA for the CDR3 is TGCGCCAGCAGCTGGGGTACGGGACTAGCGACCGGTGGAGATACGCAGTATTTT. It translates to CASSWGTGLATGGDTQYF.